This TCR beta chain was obtained from a study of CD8+ T cells in alopecia areata. The wider study: Tofacitinib dosing lasted 6 to 18 months, which was then followed by 6 months off drug. Study conclusions and caveats: Both scalp clonality and the expanded CD8+ clones among the top 100 showed a significant decrease with tofacitinib.

Treatment meaning: oral pan-JAK inhibitor, 5-10 mg twice daily. Researchers gathered lesional scalp punch biopsies and peripheral blood from patients with alopecia areata. The CDR3 consists of 12 residues. V lost 6 bases, J lost 4 bases, and 10 bases lay in between. Germline lookup yields CDR1 SGHNT and CDR2 YYREEE (reference sequence). cDNA prepared by RNA extraction and subsequent reverse transcription served as the template for sequencing. TCRdb's table, derived via immunoSEQ multiplex PCR, lists solely in-frame clones and lacks some. The sample includes 10,000 to 15,000 clones, roughly two thirds of them seen just once. This clone appeared a few times. Its antigen is undetermined.

The gene calls are TRBV5-4 and TRBJ1-2; D uncertain. Sequences were derived from skin, sampled at week 4, from a patient treated with tofacitinib. This TCR was sampled from a human donor with alopecia areata. CDR3 sequence (DNA): TGTGCCAGCACCCAGGAGTCCTATGGCTACACCTTC. This sequence encodes CASTQESYGYTF.